The 2 T cell receptor beta chains below all came from one sample that was sequenced in a study of shared clonotypes between healthy human individuals (dated by TCRdb to 2019 to 2021). The library was built by means of the immunoSEQ multiplex PCR assay. TCRdb provides this immuneACCESS table in a form limited to in-frame rearrangements. Some clones are lacking; in checked studies, under half of them reflect an unresolved V gene, and why the rest are absent is not known. The sample table lists under 600,000 clones, around 97% of them with a count of one. Around 0.057% of the sample belongs to the ten largest clones. What was sequenced was naive CD4+ T cells sorted from blood. The cell subset or site label corresponds to: CD45RA+ positively selected. Receptors originate from a woman aged 25 to 45 in good health.

This chain joins TRBV5-1 and TRBJ2-3, with D possibly being TRBD2 (6 bases). CDR1 and CDR2 from the germline V gene are SGHRS and YFSETQ. This CDR3 is 17 amino acids long. Between the trimmed V and J ends, which lost 0 bases and 4 bases, there was a span of 18 bases. CDR3 residues: CASSLAGGSPIPDTQYF. CDR3 nucleotide sequence: TGCGCCAGCAGCTTGGCCGGAGGGTCACCGATTCCAGATACGCAGTATTTT.

The chain carries TRBV7-3 and TRBJ1-1, with no clear D. This CDR3 spans 12 amino acids. Per the germline V gene, CDR1 is SGHTA and CDR2 is FQGTGA. The V end lost 7 bases, the J end lost 4 bases, and 10 bases lay between the germline ends. CDR3 sequence (DNA): TGTGCCAGCACTCTTATGGGCACTGAAGCTTTCTTT. Translated: CASTLMGTEAFF.